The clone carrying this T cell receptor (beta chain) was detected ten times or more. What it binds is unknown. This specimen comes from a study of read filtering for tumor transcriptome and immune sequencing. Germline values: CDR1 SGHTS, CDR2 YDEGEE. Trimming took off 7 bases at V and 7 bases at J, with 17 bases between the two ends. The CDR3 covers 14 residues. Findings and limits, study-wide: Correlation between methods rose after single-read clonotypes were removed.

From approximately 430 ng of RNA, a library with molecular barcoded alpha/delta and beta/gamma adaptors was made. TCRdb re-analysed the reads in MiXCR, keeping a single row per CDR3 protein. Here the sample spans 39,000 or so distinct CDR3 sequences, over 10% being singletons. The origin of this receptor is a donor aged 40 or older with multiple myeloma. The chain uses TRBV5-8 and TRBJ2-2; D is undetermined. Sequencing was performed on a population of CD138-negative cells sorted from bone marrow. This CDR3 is CASPPTGVDGELFF. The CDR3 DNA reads TGTGCCAGCCCCCCGACCGGAGTCGACGGGGAGCTGTTTTTT.